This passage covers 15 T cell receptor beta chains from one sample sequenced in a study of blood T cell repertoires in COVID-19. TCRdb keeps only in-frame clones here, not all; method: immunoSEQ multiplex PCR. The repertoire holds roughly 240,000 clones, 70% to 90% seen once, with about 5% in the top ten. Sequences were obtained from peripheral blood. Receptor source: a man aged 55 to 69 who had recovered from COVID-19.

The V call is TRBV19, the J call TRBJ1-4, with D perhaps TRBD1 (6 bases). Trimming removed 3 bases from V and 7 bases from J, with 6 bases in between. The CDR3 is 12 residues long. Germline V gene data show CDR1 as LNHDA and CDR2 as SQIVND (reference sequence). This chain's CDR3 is CASSIRGEKLFF. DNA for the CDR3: TGTGCCAGTAGTATCAGGGGTGAAAAACTGTTTTTT.

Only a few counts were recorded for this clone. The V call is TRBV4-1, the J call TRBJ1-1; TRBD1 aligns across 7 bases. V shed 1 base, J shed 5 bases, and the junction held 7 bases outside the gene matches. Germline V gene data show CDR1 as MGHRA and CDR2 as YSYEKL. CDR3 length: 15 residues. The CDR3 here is CASSQVAAGGTEAFF. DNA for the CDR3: TGCGCCAGCAGCCAAGTAGCGGCAGGGGGAACTGAAGCTTTCTTT.

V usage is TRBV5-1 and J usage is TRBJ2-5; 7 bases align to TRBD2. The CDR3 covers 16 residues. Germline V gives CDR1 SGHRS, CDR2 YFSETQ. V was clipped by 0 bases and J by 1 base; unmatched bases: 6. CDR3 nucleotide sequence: TGCGCCAGCAGCTTGGGCGAGCGGGAAATCCAAGAGACCCAGTACTTC. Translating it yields CASSLGEREIQETQYF.

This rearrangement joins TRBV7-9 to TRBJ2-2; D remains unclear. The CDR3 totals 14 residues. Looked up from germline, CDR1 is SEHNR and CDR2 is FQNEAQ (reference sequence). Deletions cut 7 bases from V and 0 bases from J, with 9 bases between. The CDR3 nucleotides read TGTGCCAGCACCGTTTTAGCGAACACCGGGGAGCTGTTTTTT. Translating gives CASTVLANTGELFF. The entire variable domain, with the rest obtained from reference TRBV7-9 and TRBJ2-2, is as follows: DTGVSQNPRHKITKRGQNVTFRCDPISEHNRLYWYRQTLGQGPEFLTYFQNEAQLEKSRLLSDRFSAERPKGSFSTLEIQRTEQGDSAMYLCASTVLANTGELFFGEGSRLTVL.

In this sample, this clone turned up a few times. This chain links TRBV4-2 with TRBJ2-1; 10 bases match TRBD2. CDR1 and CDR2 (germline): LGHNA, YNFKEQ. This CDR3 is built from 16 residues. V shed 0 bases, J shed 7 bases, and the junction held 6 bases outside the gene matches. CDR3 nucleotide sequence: TGTGCCAGCAGCCAAGATGGACTAGCGGTAGAGAATGAGCAGTTCTTC. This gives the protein CASSQDGLAVENEQFF.

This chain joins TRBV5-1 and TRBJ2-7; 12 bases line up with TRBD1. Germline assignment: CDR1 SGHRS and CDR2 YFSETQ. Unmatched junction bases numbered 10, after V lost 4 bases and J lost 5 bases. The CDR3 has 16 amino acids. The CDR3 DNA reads TGCGCCAGCAGCCAGGGGTCCGGGACAGGGGGCCACGAGCAGTACTTC. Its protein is CASSQGSGTGGHEQYF.

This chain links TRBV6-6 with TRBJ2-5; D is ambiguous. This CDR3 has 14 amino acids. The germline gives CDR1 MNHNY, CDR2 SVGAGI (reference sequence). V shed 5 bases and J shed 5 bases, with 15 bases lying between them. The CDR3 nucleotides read TGTGCCAGCAGTCCGCCCCCTCCCGGGGAGACCCAGTACTTC. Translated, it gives CASSPPPPGETQYF.

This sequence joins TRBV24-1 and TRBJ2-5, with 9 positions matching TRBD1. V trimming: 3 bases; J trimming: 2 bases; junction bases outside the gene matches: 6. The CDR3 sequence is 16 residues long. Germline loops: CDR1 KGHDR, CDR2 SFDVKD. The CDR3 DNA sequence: TGTGCCACCAGTGATCCGGGACAGGGTAAACAAGAGACCCAGTACTTC. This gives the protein CATSDPGQGKQETQYF.

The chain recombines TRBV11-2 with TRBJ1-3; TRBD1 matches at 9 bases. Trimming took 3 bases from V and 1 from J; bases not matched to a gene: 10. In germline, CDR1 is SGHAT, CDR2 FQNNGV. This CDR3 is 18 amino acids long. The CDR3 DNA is TGTGCCAGCAGCTTCGAACCCGGGACAGGGCTATCTGGAAACACCATATATTTT. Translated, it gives CASSFEPGTGLSGNTIYF.

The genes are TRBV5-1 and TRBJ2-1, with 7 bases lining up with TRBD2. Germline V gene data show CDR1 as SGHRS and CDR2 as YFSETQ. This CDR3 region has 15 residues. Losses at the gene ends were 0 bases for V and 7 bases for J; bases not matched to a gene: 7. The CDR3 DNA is TGCGCCAGCAGCTTGGTCGCGGGAGAGGGTAATGAGCAGTTCTTC. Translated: CASSLVAGEGNEQFF.

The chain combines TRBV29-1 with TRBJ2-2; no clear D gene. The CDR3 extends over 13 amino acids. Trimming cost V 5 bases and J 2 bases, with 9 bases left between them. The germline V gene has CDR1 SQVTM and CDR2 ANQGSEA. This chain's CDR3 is CSVTPLNTGELFF. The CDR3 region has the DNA TGCAGCGTTACCCCCCTAAACACCGGGGAGCTGTTTTTT.

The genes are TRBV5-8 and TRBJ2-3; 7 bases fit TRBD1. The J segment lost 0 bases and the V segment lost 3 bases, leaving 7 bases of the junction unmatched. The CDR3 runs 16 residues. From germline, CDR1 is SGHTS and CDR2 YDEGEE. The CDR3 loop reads CASSSGTDSSTDTQYF. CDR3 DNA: TGTGCCAGCAGCTCTGGGACAGACTCTAGCACAGATACGCAGTATTTT.

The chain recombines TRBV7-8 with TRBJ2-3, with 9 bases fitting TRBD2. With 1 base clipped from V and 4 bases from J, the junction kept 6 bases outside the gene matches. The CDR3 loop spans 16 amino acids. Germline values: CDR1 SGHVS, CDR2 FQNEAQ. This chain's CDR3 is CASSLGGIAGADTQYF. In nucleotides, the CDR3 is TGTGCCAGCAGCTTAGGAGGAATAGCGGGAGCAGATACGCAGTATTTT.

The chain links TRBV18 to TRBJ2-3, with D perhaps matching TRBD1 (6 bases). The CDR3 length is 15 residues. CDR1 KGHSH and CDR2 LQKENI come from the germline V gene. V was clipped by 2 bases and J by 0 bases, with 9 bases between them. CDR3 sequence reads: CASSPGTLSTDTQYF. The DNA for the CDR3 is TGTGCCAGCTCACCAGGGACACTGAGCACAGATACGCAGTATTTT.

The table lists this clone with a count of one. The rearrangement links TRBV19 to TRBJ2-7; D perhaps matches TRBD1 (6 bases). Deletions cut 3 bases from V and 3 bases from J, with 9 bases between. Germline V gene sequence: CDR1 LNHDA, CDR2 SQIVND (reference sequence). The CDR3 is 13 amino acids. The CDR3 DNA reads TGTGCCAGTAGTATGGGCAGGGGCTACGAGCAGTACTTC. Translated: CASSMGRGYEQYF.